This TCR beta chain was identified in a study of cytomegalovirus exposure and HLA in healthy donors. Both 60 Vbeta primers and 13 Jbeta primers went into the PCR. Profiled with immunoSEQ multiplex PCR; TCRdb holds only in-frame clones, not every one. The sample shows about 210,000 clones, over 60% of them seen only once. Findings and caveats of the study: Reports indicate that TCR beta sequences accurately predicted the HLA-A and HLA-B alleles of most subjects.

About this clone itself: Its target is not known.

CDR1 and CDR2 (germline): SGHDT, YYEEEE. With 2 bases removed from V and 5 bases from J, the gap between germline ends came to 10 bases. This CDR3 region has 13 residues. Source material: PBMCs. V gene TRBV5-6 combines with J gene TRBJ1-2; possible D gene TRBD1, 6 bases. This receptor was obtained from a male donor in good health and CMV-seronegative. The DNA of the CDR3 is TGTGCCAGCAGCTTCAGGACAGATTATGGCTACACCTTC. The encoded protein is CASSFRTDYGYTF.